One and the same sample provided the 2 T cell receptor beta chains below, sequenced in a study of OX40 agonist ivuxolimab in advanced cancers. TCRdb keeps only in-frame clones here, not all; method: immunoSEQ multiplex PCR. The repertoire holds about 64,000 clones, with about four fifths as singletons. The sample consisted of CD4+ or CD8+ T cells sorted from blood, taken in a trial of the OX40 agonist ivuxolimab. These receptors were taken from an adult with an advanced solid tumor such as melanoma, head and neck, liver or kidney cancer.

The rearrangement uses TRBV19 and TRBJ1-4, with D possibly matching TRBD1 (5 bases). Germline CDR1 LNHDA, CDR2 SQIVND (reference sequence). CDR3 length equals 15 residues. Trimming left V 6 bases short and J 6 bases short, with 17 bases between. The CDR3 spells CASSLGGTQDEKLFF. For the CDR3, the DNA is TGTGCCAGTAGCCTCGGCGGGACGCAAGATGAAAAACTGTTTTTT.

The genes are TRBV5-1 and TRBJ2-3; D gene unclear. This CDR3 spans 16 amino acids. Trimming took off 0 bases at V and 0 bases at J, with 11 bases between the two ends. CDR1 and CDR2 from the germline V gene are SGHRS and YFSETQ. The CDR3 DNA reads as TGCGCCAGCAGCTTGGATGGCAGAACTAGCACAGATACGCAGTATTTT. Residues: CASSLDGRTSTDTQYF.